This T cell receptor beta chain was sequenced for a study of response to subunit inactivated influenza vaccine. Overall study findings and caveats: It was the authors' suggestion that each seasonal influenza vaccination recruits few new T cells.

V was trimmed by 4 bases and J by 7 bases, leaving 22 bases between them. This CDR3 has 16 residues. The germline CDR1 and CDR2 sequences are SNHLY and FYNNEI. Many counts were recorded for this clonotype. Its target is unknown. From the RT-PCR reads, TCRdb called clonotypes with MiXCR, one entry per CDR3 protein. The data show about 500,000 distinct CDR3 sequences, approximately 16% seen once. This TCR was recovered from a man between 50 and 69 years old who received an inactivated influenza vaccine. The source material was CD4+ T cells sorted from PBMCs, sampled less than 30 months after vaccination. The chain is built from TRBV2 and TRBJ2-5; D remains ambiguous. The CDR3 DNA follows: TGTGCCAGCAGTGTCGATCCAGCTAATACCAAAGGGACCCAGTACTTC. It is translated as CASSVDPANTKGTQYF.